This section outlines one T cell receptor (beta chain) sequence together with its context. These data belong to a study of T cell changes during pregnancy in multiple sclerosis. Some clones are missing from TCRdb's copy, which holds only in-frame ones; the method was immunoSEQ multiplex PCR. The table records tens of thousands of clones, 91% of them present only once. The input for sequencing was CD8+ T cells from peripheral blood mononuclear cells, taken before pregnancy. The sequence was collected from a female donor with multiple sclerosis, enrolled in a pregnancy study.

DNA for the CDR3: TGTGCCAGCAGGGACAGGGACGACGAGCAGTACTTC. It codes for CASRDRDDEQYF. The V and J genes are TRBV28 and TRBJ2-7; 8 nucleotides match TRBD1. Germline CDR1 and CDR2: MDHEN and SYDVKM. V gave up 6 bases and J gave up 5 bases; unmatched junction bases: 3. The CDR3 loop spans 12 amino acids.